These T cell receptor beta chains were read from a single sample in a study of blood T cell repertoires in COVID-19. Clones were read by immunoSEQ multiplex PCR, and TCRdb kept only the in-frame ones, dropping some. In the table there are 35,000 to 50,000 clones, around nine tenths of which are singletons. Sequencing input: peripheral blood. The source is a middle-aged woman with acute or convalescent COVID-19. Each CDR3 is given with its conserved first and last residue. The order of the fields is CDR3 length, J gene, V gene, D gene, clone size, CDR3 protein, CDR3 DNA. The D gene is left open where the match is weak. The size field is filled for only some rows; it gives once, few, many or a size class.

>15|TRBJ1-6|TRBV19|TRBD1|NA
CASSRPGQGYSPLHF
TGTGCCAGTAGCCGACCGGGACAGGGTTATTCACCCCTCCACTTT
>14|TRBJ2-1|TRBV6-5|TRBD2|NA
CASSQAGGISEQFF
TGTGCCAGCAGCCAAGCGGGAGGGATTTCTGAGCAGTTCTTC
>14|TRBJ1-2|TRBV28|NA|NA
CASSLSREQGGYTF
TGTGCCAGCAGTCTCAGCAGGGAACAGGGTGGCTACACCTTC
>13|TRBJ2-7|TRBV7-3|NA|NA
CASSLTAGYEQYF
TGTGCCAGCAGCTTAACGGCGGGATACGAGCAGTACTTC
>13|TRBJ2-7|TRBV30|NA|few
CAWSKGVDHEQYF
TGTGCCTGGAGTAAAGGGGTTGATCACGAGCAGTACTTC
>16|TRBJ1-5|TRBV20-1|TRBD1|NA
CSASSSGDRDLFPQHF
TGCAGTGCTAGTAGTAGCGGGGACAGGGATCTTTTTCCCCAGCATTTT
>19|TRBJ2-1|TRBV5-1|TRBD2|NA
CATKKAGTSGGRSYNEQFF
TGCGCCACCAAAAAAGCCGGGACTAGCGGGGGCCGCTCCTACAATGAGCAGTTCTTC
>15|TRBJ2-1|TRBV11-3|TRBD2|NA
CASSLVAGDGNEQFF
TGTGCCAGCAGCTTAGTAGCGGGAGACGGCAATGAGCAGTTCTTC
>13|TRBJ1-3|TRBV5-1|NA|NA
CASSSAGGNTIYF
TGCGCCAGCAGCTCCGCAGGAGGAAACACCATATATTTT
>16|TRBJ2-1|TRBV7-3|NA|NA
CASSLTAGGPNNEQFF
TGTGCCAGCAGCTTAACGGCAGGGGGGCCAAACAATGAGCAGTTCTTC
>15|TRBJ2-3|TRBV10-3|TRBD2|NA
CAIRPGTSGADTQYF
TGTGCCATCCGTCCCGGGACTAGCGGGGCAGATACGCAGTATTTT
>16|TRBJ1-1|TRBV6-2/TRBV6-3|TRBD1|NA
CASSYGTGRGDTEAFF
TGTGCCAGCAGTTACGGGACAGGGAGAGGGGACACTGAAGCTTTCTTT
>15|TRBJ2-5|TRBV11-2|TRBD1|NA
CASSFGQGVTETQYF
TGTGCCAGCAGCTTCGGACAGGGCGTCACGGAGACCCAGTACTTC
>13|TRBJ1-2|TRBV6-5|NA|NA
CASSPDSFSGYTF
TGTGCCAGCAGTCCGGACAGTTTTTCTGGCTACACCTTC
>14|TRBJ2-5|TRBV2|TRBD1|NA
CASSLDRAGETQYF
TGTGCCAGCAGTCTGGACAGGGCAGGAGAGACCCAGTACTTC
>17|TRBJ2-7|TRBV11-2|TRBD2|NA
CASSTPRLAGGSYEQYF
TGTGCCAGCAGCACCCCGAGACTAGCGGGAGGATCCTACGAGCAGTACTTC
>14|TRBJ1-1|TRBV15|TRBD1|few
CATSRLRTGTEAFF
TGTGCCACCAGCAGACTTCGGACAGGGACTGAAGCTTTCTTT
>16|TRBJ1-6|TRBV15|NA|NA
CATSRDKTSRSSPLHF
TGTGCCACCAGCAGAGATAAAACATCCCGGAGTTCACCCCTCCACTTT
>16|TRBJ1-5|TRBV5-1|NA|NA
CASSLDASFAGEPQHF
TGCGCCAGCAGCTTGGATGCCAGTTTTGCAGGGGAGCCCCAGCATTTT
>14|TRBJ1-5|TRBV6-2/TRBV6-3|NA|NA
CASSYEQPNQPQHF
TGTGCCAGCAGTTACGAACAGCCTAATCAGCCCCAGCATTTT
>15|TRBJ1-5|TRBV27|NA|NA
CASSWTADLNQPQHF
TGTGCCAGCAGTTGGACAGCCGATCTCAATCAGCCCCAGCATTTT
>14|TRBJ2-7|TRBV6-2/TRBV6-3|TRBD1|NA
CASSRTGVSDEQYF
TGTGCCAGCAGCCGGACAGGGGTGTCGGACGAGCAGTACTTC
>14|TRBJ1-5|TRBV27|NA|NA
CASSPRGGNQPQHF
TGTGCCAGCAGCCCCAGGGGTGGCAATCAGCCCCAGCATTTT
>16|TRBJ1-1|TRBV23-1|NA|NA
CDPILQGIPMNTEAFF
TGCGACCCAATTTTACAGGGAATTCCTATGAACACTGAAGCTTTCTTT
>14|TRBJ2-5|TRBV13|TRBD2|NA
CASSWGLPQETQYF
TGTGCCAGCAGCTGGGGACTACCTCAAGAGACCCAGTACTTC
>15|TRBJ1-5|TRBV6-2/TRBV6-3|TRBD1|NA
CASSSDRGRNQPQHF
TGTGCCAGCAGTTCGGACAGGGGACGTAATCAGCCCCAGCATTTT
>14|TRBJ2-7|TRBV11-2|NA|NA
CASSLGQVNYEQYF
TGTGCCAGCAGCTTAGGGCAGGTTAACTACGAGCAGTACTTC
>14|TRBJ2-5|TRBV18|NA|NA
CASSQQLYQETQYF
TGTGCCAGCTCACAACAGCTGTACCAAGAGACCCAGTACTTC
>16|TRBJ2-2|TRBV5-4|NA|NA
CASSSQLGRRAGELFF
TGTGCCAGCAGCTCCCAACTAGGAAGGAGGGCCGGGGAGCTGTTTTTT
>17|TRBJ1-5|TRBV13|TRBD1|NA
CASSYRGGVRRNQPQHF
TGTGCCAGCAGCTACAGGGGTGGGGTCCGGCGCAATCAGCCCCAGCATTTT
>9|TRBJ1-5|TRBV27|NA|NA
CASGQPQHF
TGTGCCAGCGGCCAGCCCCAGCATTTT
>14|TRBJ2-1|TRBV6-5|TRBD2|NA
CASSLAGAMNEQFF
TGTGCCAGCAGCTTAGCGGGAGCTATGAATGAGCAGTTCTTC
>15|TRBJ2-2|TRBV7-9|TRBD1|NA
CASSPRDRVTGELFF
TGTGCCAGCAGCCCCCGGGACAGGGTCACCGGGGAGCTGTTTTTT
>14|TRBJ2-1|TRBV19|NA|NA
CASSYYLSYNEQFF
TGTGCCAGTAGTTACTACCTCTCCTACAATGAGCAGTTCTTC
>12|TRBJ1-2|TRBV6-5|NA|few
CASTTHSYGYTF
TGTGCCAGCACGACACATAGCTATGGCTACACCTTC
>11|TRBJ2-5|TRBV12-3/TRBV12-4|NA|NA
CASSLLETQYF
TGTGCCAGCAGTTTACTGGAGACCCAGTACTTC
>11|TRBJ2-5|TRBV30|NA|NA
CAWMRQETQYF
TGTGCCTGGATGCGGCAAGAGACCCAGTACTTC
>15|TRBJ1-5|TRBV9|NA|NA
CASSREGRSNQPQHF
TGTGCCAGCAGCAGGGAGGGTAGGAGCAATCAGCCCCAGCATTTT
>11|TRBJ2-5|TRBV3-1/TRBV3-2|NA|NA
CASSHGETQYF
TGTGCCAGCAGCCACGGGGAGACCCAGTACTTC
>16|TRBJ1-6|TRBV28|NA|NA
CASSLFQGGNNSPLHF
TGTGCCAGCAGTTTATTCCAGGGAGGGAATAATTCACCCCTCCACTTT